This T cell receptor beta chain derives from a study of blood T cell repertoires in COVID-19. Turning to the study itself: COVID-19 samples collected from the United States, Italy and Spain covered acute and convalescent phases.

Per the germline V gene, CDR1 is SQVTM and CDR2 is ANQGSEA. V shed 6 bases, J shed 4 bases, and the junction held 4 bases outside the gene matches. The CDR3 has 13 residues. Produced via immunoSEQ multiplex PCR; TCRdb's table is partial and in-frame only. The sample lists approximately 250,000 clones, under 90% occurring once. As regards this clone: The sample carries other DNA sequences with the same CDR3.

The rearrangement links TRBV29-1 to TRBJ1-5; TRBD1 aligns across 9 bases. The sequenced sample was peripheral blood. The clonotype was recovered from a man in his 60s with acute or convalescent COVID-19. This CDR3 reads CSVGQGRNQPQHF. In DNA form, the CDR3 reads TGCAGCGTGGGACAGGGAAGAAATCAGCCCCAGCATTTT.